Reported below is one T cell receptor beta chain. Its antigen is not identified. V lost 0 bases to trimming and J lost 3 bases, with 15 bases between them. The germline V gene encodes CDR1 MNHEY and CDR2 SVGAGI. The CDR3 sequence is 16 residues long. These data come from a study of OX40 agonist ivuxolimab in advanced cancers. Study-wide background: Every patient in dose escalation had hepatocellular carcinoma, melanoma, renal cell or head and neck cancer. Three patients showed partial responses: one hepatocellular carcinoma and two cutaneous melanoma cases.

General study points: Clonal expansion from baseline to week 6 occurred in both CD4+ and CD8+ T cells.

Repertoires were generated with immunoSEQ multiplex PCR, while TCRdb's copy carries only in-frame clones and drops some. Found here are about 58,000 clones, approximately 86% of them singletons; the top ten hold about 1%. Sequencing was performed on CD4+ or CD8+ T cells sorted from blood, taken in a trial of the OX40 agonist ivuxolimab. The chain couples TRBV6-5 to TRBJ2-7, with D perhaps matching TRBD2 (7 bases). The receptor's source is an adult with an advanced solid tumor such as melanoma, head and neck, liver or kidney cancer. CDR3 DNA: TGTGCCAGCAGTTACTCGGGGAGGGGGGCCCGCTACGAGCAGTACTTC. This sequence encodes CASSYSGRGARYEQYF.